Here is one TCR beta chain with its context. This clone came up a few times. Its specific antigen is unknown. No qualities accompany the bases; no much larger clone lies one base away. The CDR3 measures 17 amino acids from cysteine to phenylalanine. The retained sequence is limited to the CDR3, 51 bases, with the frame set at the first base. Cut back by 4 bases and 2 bases, the V and J ends lie 20 bases apart. From the germline V gene, CDR1 is SGDLS and CDR2 is YYNGEE. These data are taken from a study of beta chain features in type 1 diabetes (dated by TCRdb to the late 2010s). A note on the overall study: Mean age, gender distribution, total cell number and subset yield were not different between patients and healthy donors. The study compared TCRB repertoires of sorted circulating CD4+ T cell subsets between recently diagnosed type 1 diabetes patients and matched healthy donors. A total of 107,917,701 sorted cells were examined across all samples, and a strong correlation was observed between cell number per subset and RNA yield. Naive and central memory subsets were obtained from all 28 donors, but regulatory and stem cell-like memory subsets were isolated from only 8 patients and roughly eight healthy donors. What the work shows at the level of the full study, not this receptor alone: At VDJ recombination sites, patients with type 1 diabetes made fewer insertions and deleted more nucleotides, a pattern implying thymic rearrangement abnormalities. Type 1 diabetes patients showed a moderate but significant shortening of TCRB CDR3 length in all four CD4+ subsets. PCR may preferentially amplify shorter templates, but because patient and control samples were amplified and corrected together, any resulting skew would affect both groups equally. Because cDNA rather than genomic DNA was sequenced, highly expressing activated cells could have been over-represented, although no difference in activation and CD3 levels was found between groups. Because the HLA sub-analyses included only small numbers of individuals, any influence of HLA type on TCRB rearrangement was left unresolved. Naive, central memory and regulatory TCRB repertoires appeared to be more similar among patients than among healthy donors.

The entire isolated RNA was reverse transcribed using the High Capacity cDNA Reverse Transcription Kit, and thus expressed TCRB transcripts were sequenced. Deep immunoSEQ sequencing was performed on naive, central memory and regulatory T cell samples, with an average of around 3.4 million total reads per sample. Sorted cells were lysed in RLT buffer, and RNA was extracted using DNase-treated RNeasy Micro or Mini kits according to cell number. Each cell subset was processed on its own to prevent cross-contamination, while patient and healthy donor samples were processed together. TCRB sequences were amplified from cDNA with the immunoSEQ multiplex PCR, producing 87-bp fragments spanning the CDR3 region. The amplicons were sequenced using the Illumina HiSeq platform. The authors' analysis ran thus. PCR bias was computationally corrected using synthetic template baselines, reads within Hamming distance 2 were collapsed, and singletons that could not be merged were discarded. Reads were aligned against IMGT to assign V, D and J genes, CDR3 length and insertions or deletions at six rearrangement sites. Clonotype counts were normalized to sorted cell number within each subset before computing true diversity and Gini coefficients with the tcR R package. The overlap coefficient, calculated on TCRB nucleotide sequences, was used to measure repertoire sharing. TCRdb provides this immuneACCESS table in a form limited to in-frame rearrangements. Some clones are lacking; in checked studies, under half of them reflect an unresolved V gene, and why the rest are absent is not known. V, J and clone size are taken as reported in that table, and D and trimming were inferred from the DNA itself. In all, the sample holds around 340,000 clones, and around 9% of those were seen once. 1% of the sample is in the top ten clones.

Each donor gave one peripheral blood draw, approximately 100 mL on average, collected into heparinised tubes. A BD FACSAria II was used to sort naive, central memory, regulatory and stem cell-like memory CD4+ T cells with a panel that included CD45RO, CCR7, CD25, CD127, CD95 and CD27. Every sorted population had a purity above 95%. Right away, PBMCs were isolated by Lymphoprep density gradient centrifugation and were stained directly, with no culture step. To minimize batch effects, samples were stained and sorted in pairs, one healthy donor with one patient per experiment. The V and J segments used are TRBV9 and TRBJ2-3; TRBD2 might be the D gene, on 6 matching bases. The specimen was central memory CD4+ T cells from blood. The receptor was derived from a man younger than 40 with type 1 diabetes. The CDR3 protein: CASSPSPGTSVTDTQYF. The DNA reads TGTGCCAGCAGCCCGAGCCCCGGGACTTCCGTCACAGATACGCAGTATTTT.